One sample yielded the 15 T cell receptor beta chains listed below, sequenced in a study of beta chain features in type 1 diabetes (dated by TCRdb to the late 2010s). Library preparation employed the immunoSEQ multiplex PCR assay. The entire isolated RNA was reverse transcribed using the High Capacity cDNA Reverse Transcription Kit, and thus expressed TCRB transcripts were sequenced. TCRdb obtained this table from immuneACCESS and retained in-frame rearrangements with V and J assigned. These tables miss some clones; where compared with another copy, unresolved V genes account for less than half of the shortfall, and the remainder is unexplained. The sample table records 850,000 to 900,000 clones; roughly 15% of these occur just once. Around 0.02% of the sample belongs to the ten largest clones. Sequences were obtained from naive CD4+ T cells from blood. The cell subset or site label, read with the paper, signifies: true naive CD4+ T cells. The origin of the receptors is a woman between 18 and 29 years old in good health.

The V and J genes are TRBV4-3 and TRBJ2-5, with 8 bases identical to TRBD1. The J segment lost 4 bases and the V segment lost 1 base, leaving 8 bases of the junction unmatched. Germline assignment: CDR1 LGHNA and CDR2 YSLEER. The CDR3 sequence is 16 residues long. CDR3 bases: TGCGCCAGCAGCCAAGGGACAGGGCAAAGGGGAGAGACCCAGTACTTC. Its protein is CASSQGTGQRGETQYF.

This chain connects TRBV15 to TRBJ2-1; D ambiguous. Trimming cost V 5 bases and J 6 bases, with 17 bases left between them. CDR1 is LNHNV, CDR2 YYDKDF, per germline (reference sequence). The CDR3 sequence is 15 residues long. Here the CDR3 reads CATSLDRSRSNEQFF. Here the CDR3 DNA reads TGTGCCACCAGCTTGGACCGCAGCAGATCCAATGAGCAGTTCTTC.

V and J are TRBV5-1 and TRBJ1-1; D is unresolved. Germline CDR1 is SGHRS and CDR2 is YFSETQ. V was shortened by 1 base and J by 1 base, with 8 bases between the two germline ends. The CDR3 is made up of 14 amino acids. Here the CDR3 DNA reads TGCGCCAGCAGCTTGATTGCAGGGAACACTGAAGCTTTCTTT. Protein product: CASSLIAGNTEAFF.

Concerning this clone: Other DNA variants within this sample encode the same CDR3. The chain has TRBV29-1 and TRBJ2-1, with D maybe TRBD2 (6 bases). The CDR3 length is 14 residues. Trimming left V 5 bases short and J 0 bases short, with 11 bases between. Looked up from germline, CDR1 is SQVTM and CDR2 is ANQGSEA. The CDR3, as DNA: TGCAGCGTTTTGGACGGGAGCTCCTACAATGAGCAGTTCTTC. It translates to CSVLDGSSYNEQFF.

V gene TRBV28 combines with J gene TRBJ1-2, with D hard to call. Germline values: CDR1 MDHEN, CDR2 SYDVKM. V lost 0 bases to trimming and J lost 6 bases, with 8 bases between them. The CDR3 consists of 13 residues. CDR3 DNA: TGTGCCAGCAGTTTATGGGGCCAACATGGCTACACCTTC. Translated: CASSLWGQHGYTF.

This clone was seen a handful of times. This chain uses TRBV11-2 with TRBJ2-1, with 14 bases lining up with TRBD2. The germline V gene has CDR1 SGHAT and CDR2 FQNNGV. J gave up 9 bases and V 3 bases, and 7 bases lay outside the gene matches. The CDR3 has 16 amino acids. CDR3 sequence: CASSFRLAGGRGEQFF. DNA of the CDR3: TGTGCCAGCAGCTTTAGACTAGCGGGAGGGCGAGGTGAGCAGTTCTTC.

This clone turned up a few times. The J gene is TRBJ2-1, the V gene TRBV11-1, with TRBD2 matching 11 bases. The CDR3 totals 13 residues. The V and J ends lost 8 bases and 11 bases, in that order; junction bases with no gene match: 8. Germline lookup yields CDR1 SGHAT and CDR2 FQDESV (reference sequence). The CDR3 DNA is TGTGCCAGCCTGCTAGCGGGAGGCACCAAGCAGTTCTTC. Amino acid sequence: CASLLAGGTKQFF.

Notes on this clone: Other DNA sequences in the sample encode the same CDR3. The CDR3 DNA is TGTGCCAGCTCACCGGGACAGGGCGGAGGCTACACCTTC. Amino acids: CASSPGQGGGYTF. The chain couples TRBV18 to TRBJ1-2; 9 bases agree with TRBD1. V lost 3 bases to trimming and J lost 8 bases; unmatched junction nucleotides: 4. Germline loops: CDR1 KGHSH, CDR2 LQKENI. This CDR3 spans 13 amino acids.

This clone has a handful of counts. The genes are TRBV7-6 and TRBJ2-3, with unresolved D. The CDR3 length is 13 residues. V was cut by 1 base and J by 3 bases, with 5 bases left in between. Per germline, CDR1 SGHVS and CDR2 FNYEAQ. The CDR3 nucleotides are TGTGCCAGCAGCTTAGTAGAAACAGATACGCAGTATTTT. Translating gives CASSLVETDTQYF.

The chain carries TRBV20-1 and TRBJ2-5; maybe TRBD1 (5 bases). The germline gives CDR1 DFQATT, CDR2 SNEGSKA (reference sequence). The CDR3 totals 11 residues. The CDR3 loop is CTVGRGETQYF. CDR3 coding DNA: TGCACGGTGGGAAGGGGTGAGACCCAGTACTTC.

The chain employs TRBV7-2 and TRBJ2-3; TRBD2 matches 10 bases. The CDR3 consists of 16 residues. With V trimmed by 2 bases and J by 5 bases, 7 bases remained unmatched. Germline V gives CDR1 SGHTA, CDR2 FQGNSA. CDR3 region: CASSLWASGSIDTQYF. The DNA of the CDR3 is TGTGCCAGCAGCTTATGGGCTAGCGGGAGTATAGATACGCAGTATTTT.

The rearrangement joins TRBV12-5 to TRBJ2-5; D remains ambiguous. Trimming left V 1 base short and J 5 bases short, with 11 bases between. The germline gives CDR1 LGHNT, CDR2 FRNRAP. This CDR3 has 14 residues. CDR3 nucleotides: TGTGCTAGTGGTTTGGACACACAGTGGGAGACCCAGTACTTC. Translation gives CASGLDTQWETQYF.

This clone was seen only a few times. The chain recombines TRBV27 with TRBJ1-4; D unclear. Germline CDR1 is MNHEY and CDR2 is SMNVEV (reference sequence). CDR3 size: 14 residues. V lost 2 bases, J lost 2 bases, and 6 bases lay in between. In DNA form, the CDR3 reads TGTGCCAGCAGTTTACGGCGGACTAATGAAAAACTGTTTTTT. Protein: CASSLRRTNEKLFF.

The chain couples TRBV18 to TRBJ2-5, with D possibly matching TRBD2 (5 bases). Germline V gives CDR1 KGHSH, CDR2 LQKENI. The CDR3 covers 13 residues. V lost 5 bases and J 5 bases, leaving 12 bases between the germline ends. This chain's CDR3 is CASSNGLGETQYF. The CDR3 DNA reads TGTGCCAGCTCAAATGGACTCGGGGAGACCCAGTACTTC.

This chain uses TRBV2 with TRBJ2-3; 13 positions match TRBD2. The CDR3 runs 17 residues. The junction had 11 bases not matched to a gene; V was cut back by 6 bases and J by 5 bases. Germline V gene data show CDR1 as SNHLY and CDR2 as FYNNEI. CDR3 residues: CASRVGLAGASGDTQYF. Here the CDR3 DNA reads TGTGCCAGCAGGGTCGGACTAGCGGGAGCCTCGGGAGATACGCAGTATTTT.